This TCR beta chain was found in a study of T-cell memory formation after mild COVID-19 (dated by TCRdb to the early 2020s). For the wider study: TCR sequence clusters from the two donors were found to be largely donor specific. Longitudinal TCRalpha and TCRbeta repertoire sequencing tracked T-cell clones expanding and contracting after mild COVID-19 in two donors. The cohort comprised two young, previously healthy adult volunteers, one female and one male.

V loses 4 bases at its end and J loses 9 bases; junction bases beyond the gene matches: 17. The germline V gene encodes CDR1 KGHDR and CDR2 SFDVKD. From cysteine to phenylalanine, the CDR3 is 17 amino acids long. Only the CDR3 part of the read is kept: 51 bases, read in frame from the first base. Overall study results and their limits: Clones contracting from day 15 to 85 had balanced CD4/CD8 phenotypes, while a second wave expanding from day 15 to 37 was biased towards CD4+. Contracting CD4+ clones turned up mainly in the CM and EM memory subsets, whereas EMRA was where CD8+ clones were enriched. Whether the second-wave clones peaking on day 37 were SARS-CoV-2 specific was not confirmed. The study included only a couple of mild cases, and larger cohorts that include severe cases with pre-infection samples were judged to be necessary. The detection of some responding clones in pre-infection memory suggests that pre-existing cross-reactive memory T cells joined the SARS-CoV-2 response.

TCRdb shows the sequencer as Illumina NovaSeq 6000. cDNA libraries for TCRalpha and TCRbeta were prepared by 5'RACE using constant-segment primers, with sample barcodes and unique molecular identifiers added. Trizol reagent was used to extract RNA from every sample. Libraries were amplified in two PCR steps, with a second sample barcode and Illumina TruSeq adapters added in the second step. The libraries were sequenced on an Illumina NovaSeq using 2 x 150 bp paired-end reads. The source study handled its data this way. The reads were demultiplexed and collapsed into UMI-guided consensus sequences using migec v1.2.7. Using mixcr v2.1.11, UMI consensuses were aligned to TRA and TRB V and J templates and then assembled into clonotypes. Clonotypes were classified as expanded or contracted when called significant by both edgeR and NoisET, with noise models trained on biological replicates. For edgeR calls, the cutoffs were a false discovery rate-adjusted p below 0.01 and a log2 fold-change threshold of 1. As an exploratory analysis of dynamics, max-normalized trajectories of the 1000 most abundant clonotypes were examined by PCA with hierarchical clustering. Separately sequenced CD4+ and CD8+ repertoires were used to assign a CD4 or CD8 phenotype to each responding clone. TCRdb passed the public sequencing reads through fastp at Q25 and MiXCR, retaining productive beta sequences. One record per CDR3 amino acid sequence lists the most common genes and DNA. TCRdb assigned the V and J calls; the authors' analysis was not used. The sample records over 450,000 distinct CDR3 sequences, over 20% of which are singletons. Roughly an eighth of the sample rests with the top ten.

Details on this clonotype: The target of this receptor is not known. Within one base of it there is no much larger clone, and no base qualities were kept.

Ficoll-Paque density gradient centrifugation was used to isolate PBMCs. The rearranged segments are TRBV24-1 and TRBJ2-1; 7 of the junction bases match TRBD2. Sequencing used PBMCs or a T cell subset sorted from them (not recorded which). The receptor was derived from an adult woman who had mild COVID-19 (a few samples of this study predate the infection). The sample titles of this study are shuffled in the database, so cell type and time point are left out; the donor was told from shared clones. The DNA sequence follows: TGTGCCACCAGTGACCCTACCGGGACTACATCCATTAGTGAGCAGTTCTTC. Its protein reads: CATSDPTGTTSISEQFF.